This T cell receptor (beta chain) was recovered during a study of identical twins. TCRdb analysed the 5' RACE reads with MiXCR anew, one entry per CDR3 protein. Here the sample spans 1.5 million or so distinct CDR3 sequences, around a third being singletons. This clonotype has a handful of counts. This CDR3 region has 17 residues. Germline V gene data show CDR1 as MNHEY and CDR2 as SVGAGI. J lost 11 bases, V lost 4 bases, and 22 bases had no gene match. Sequencing was carried out using cord blood. The sequence was collected from a newborn girl in good health. The rearrangement joins TRBV6-5 to TRBJ2-5, with 7 bases identical to TRBD2. CDR3 coding DNA: TGTGCCAGCAGTTGCCCCTCCCAGCGGGAATGTCATGGTGAGCAGTACTTC. This codes for CASSCPSQRECHGEQYF.